One sample yielded the 26 T cell receptor beta chains listed below, sequenced in a study of cytomegalovirus exposure and HLA in healthy donors. With 60 Vbeta and 13 Jbeta primers, the PCR was carried out. The table came from immunoSEQ multiplex PCR; TCRdb's copy has only in-frame clones and leaves some out. Of some 110,000 clones listed, roughly 80% are singletons. The sample taken for sequencing was PBMCs. Source of these receptors: a middle-aged man in good health and CMV-seronegative.

This clone was counted a few times. The chain joins TRBV2 to TRBJ2-4; the D is unclear. CDR1 and CDR2 from the germline V gene are SNHLY and FYNNEI. CDR3 length: 14 residues. Trimming took 6 bases from V and 2 from J, leaving 11 bases between them. This CDR3 reads CASSDTWPKNIQYF. The CDR3 nucleotides read TGTGCCAGCAGCGACACCTGGCCCAAAAACATTCAGTACTTC.

This rearrangement joins TRBV5-4 to TRBJ2-7; TRBD1 matches 9 bases. J lost 3 bases, V lost 0 bases, and 4 bases had no gene match. The length of the CDR3 is 15 residues. Germline V gives CDR1 SGHNT, CDR2 YYREEE (reference sequence). The CDR3 DNA sequence: TGTGCCAGCAGCTTGGGGAGACAGGGGGTCTACGAGCAGTACTTC. Residues: CASSLGRQGVYEQYF. The whole variable domain, filled in from reference TRBV5-4 and TRBJ2-7, reads ETGVTQSPTHLIKTRGQQVTLRCSSQSGHNTVSWYQQALGQGPQFIFQYYREEENGRGNFPPRFSGLQFPNYSSELNVNALELDDSALYLCASSLGRQGVYEQYFGPGTRLTVT.

The chain recombines TRBV19 with TRBJ1-5; D might be TRBD1 (6 bases). Germline lookup yields CDR1 LNHDA and CDR2 SQIVND (reference sequence). Trimming stripped 0 bases from V and 7 bases from J, with 13 bases between. The CDR3 totals 15 residues. CDR3 loop: CASSIEGAQQQPQHF. CDR3 sequence (DNA): TGTGCCAGTAGTATAGAGGGGGCTCAGCAACAGCCCCAGCATTTT.

The chain employs TRBV6-1 and TRBJ2-3; 8 positions match TRBD1. CDR1 is MNHNS, CDR2 SASEGT, per germline. The ends lost 5 bases at V and 3 bases at J; junction bases unmatched: 7. The CDR3 is made up of 15 amino acids. CDR3 nucleotides: TGTGCCAGCAGTACACAGGGGGGCAGGACAGATACGCAGTATTTT. Its protein is CASSTQGGRTDTQYF.

This chain uses TRBV7-2 with TRBJ2-3, with TRBD2 identical over 15 bases. The CDR3 is 16 amino acids. The V segment lost 4 bases and the J segment 4 bases; nucleotides outside the gene matches: 3. Germline-derived CDR1 and CDR2 are SGHTA and FQGNSA. This CDR3 reads CASSSRTSGGADTQYF. In DNA form, the CDR3 reads TGTGCCAGCAGCTCCCGGACTAGCGGGGGGGCAGATACGCAGTATTTT. Full variable domain (rest looked up from reference TRBV7-2 and TRBJ2-3): GAGVSQSPSNKVTEKGKDVELRCDPISGHTALYWYRQSLGQGLEFLIYFQGNSAPDKSGLPSDRFSAERTGGSVSTLTIQRTQQEDSAVYLCASSSRTSGGADTQYFGPGTRLTVL.

The sample holds many counts of this clone. The rearrangement uses TRBV7-3 and TRBJ2-1, with 12 positions matching TRBD2. Germline CDR1 is SGHTA and CDR2 is FQGTGA. This CDR3 spans 15 amino acids. V shed 4 bases, J shed 9 bases, and the junction held 7 bases outside the gene matches. CDR3 residues: CASSSLAGGPAEQFF. DNA of the CDR3: TGTGCCAGCAGCTCCCTAGCGGGGGGGCCAGCTGAGCAGTTCTTC.

The J gene is TRBJ2-3, the V gene TRBV23-1; the match to TRBD2 covers 13 bases. TRBV23-1 is given ORF status, its function remaining uncertain. The trim removed 0 bases at V and 2 bases at J, leaving 2 bases unmatched. CDR3 length: 17 amino acids. CDR3 DNA sequence: TGCGCCAGCAGTCAATCGGGACTAGCGGGGACCACAGATACGCAGTATTTT. Translation gives CASSQSGLAGTTDTQYF.

The rearrangement joins TRBV28 to TRBJ2-7; TRBD2 might be the D (6 bases). The CDR3 is made up of 13 amino acids. V dropped 6 bases and J dropped 2 bases, with 11 bases sitting between them. In germline, CDR1 is MDHEN, CDR2 SYDVKM. This CDR3 is CASRAGLPYEQYF. CDR3 DNA sequence: TGTGCCAGCAGGGCGGGACTGCCCTACGAGCAGTACTTC.

The chain combines TRBV5-4 with TRBJ2-5; D might be TRBD1 (6 bases). V lost 0 bases to trimming and J lost 5 bases, with 11 bases between them. Germline CDR1 reads SGHNT; CDR2 reads YYREEE (reference sequence). The CDR3 is made up of 14 amino acids. CDR3 sequence (DNA): TGTGCCAGCAGCTTGGAGGTCGGACAGGAGACCCAGTACTTC. Translation gives CASSLEVGQETQYF.

The chain combines TRBV19 with TRBJ2-7, with 7 bases fitting TRBD1. The J segment lost 3 bases and the V segment lost 7 bases, leaving 9 bases of the junction unmatched. There are 14 residues in the CDR3. The germline gives CDR1 LNHDA, CDR2 SQIVND (reference sequence). The CDR3: CASNTGTEDYEQYF. The CDR3 nucleotides read TGTGCCAGTAATACCGGGACAGAGGACTACGAGCAGTACTTC.

This chain uses TRBV2 with TRBJ2-3, with 8 bases aligning to TRBD2. Germline V CDR1 and CDR2: SNHLY, FYNNEI. V shed 6 bases, J shed 3 bases, and the junction held 8 bases outside the gene matches. The CDR3 length is 15 residues. CDR3 nucleotides: TGTGCCAGCAGCGAGACTAGCGTTCAAACAGATACGCAGTATTTT. Its translation: CASSETSVQTDTQYF.

The J gene is TRBJ2-3, the V gene TRBV7-7; 9 bases are shared with TRBD2. The CDR3 covers 15 residues. CDR1 SSHAT and CDR2 FNYEAQ come from the germline V gene (reference sequence). The trim removed 6 bases at V and 8 bases at J, leaving 12 bases unmatched. The CDR3 DNA reads as TGTGCCAGCAGTCAACTAGCGGGCGCCGATGGTACGCAGTATTTT. It is translated as CASSQLAGADGTQYF.

The chain uses TRBV19 and TRBJ1-1, with D possibly matching TRBD1 (5 bases). The CDR3 covers 15 residues. Per germline, CDR1 LNHDA and CDR2 SQIVND (reference sequence). The V and J ends lost 3 bases and 4 bases respectively, with 15 bases between them. CDR3 protein: CASSISGGLATEAFF. CDR3 sequence (DNA): TGTGCCAGTAGTATCTCGGGGGGTCTGGCCACTGAAGCTTTCTTT.

This clone was detected only a few times. The rearrangement uses TRBV4-1 and TRBJ2-6; 10 bases fit TRBD2. Germline-derived CDR1 and CDR2 are MGHRA and YSYEKL. CDR3 size: 19 residues. V lost 1 base and J lost 3; bases outside the gene matches: 9. CDR3 sequence: CASSQGLLAGGIGANVLTF. CDR3 nucleotide sequence: TGCGCCAGCAGCCAAGGTCTTTTAGCGGGGGGAATTGGGGCCAACGTCCTGACTTTC.

The V gene is TRBV6-1, the J gene TRBJ1-6, with TRBD1 identical over 12 bases. V was pared by 3 bases and J by 10 bases, with 7 bases of the junction left unmatched. The CDR3 has 16 amino acids. Germline V gives CDR1 MNHNS, CDR2 SASEGT. CDR3 in amino acids: CASSDPGQGARSPLHF. The CDR3 DNA is TGTGCCAGCAGTGATCCGGGACAGGGGGCAAGATCACCCCTCCACTTT.

The chain carries TRBV9 and TRBJ2-1; 9 bases line up with TRBD2. V lost 7 bases to trimming and J lost 4 bases; unmatched junction nucleotides: 6. Germline V lookup: CDR1 SGDLS, CDR2 YYNGEE. The CDR3 consists of 14 residues. CDR3 residues: CASGGLAGYNEQFF. The CDR3 coding sequence is TGTGCCAGCGGCGGGCTAGCGGGATACAATGAGCAGTTCTTC.

This chain uses TRBV11-2 with TRBJ2-2, with D possibly matching TRBD1 (5 bases). Per germline, CDR1 SGHAT and CDR2 FQNNGV. This CDR3 has 14 amino acids. V lost 5 bases and J lost 5, with 12 bases in between. CDR3 in DNA: TGTGCCAGCAGCGTGCAACCAGGGACCGGGGAGCTGTTTTTT. Its translation: CASSVQPGTGELFF.

In nucleotides, the CDR3 is TGTGCCAGCACCACAGGAGATACGCAGTATTTT. This gives the protein CASTTGDTQYF. V gene TRBV6-6 combines with J gene TRBJ2-3; TRBD1 is a possible D gene (5 bases). The CDR3 totals 11 residues. Germline lookup yields CDR1 MNHNY and CDR2 SVGAGI (reference sequence). Trimming shortened V by 7 bases and J by 5 bases, and 7 bases separated the two germline ends.

The chain employs TRBV7-2 and TRBJ1-1; perhaps TRBD1 as D (6 bases). The V and J ends lost 3 bases and 1 base respectively, with 9 bases between them. Germline lookup yields CDR1 SGHTA and CDR2 FQGNSA. The CDR3 runs 14 residues. CDR3 sequence reads: CASSFQGQNTEAFF. The CDR3 DNA reads as TGTGCCAGCAGCTTCCAGGGGCAGAACACTGAAGCTTTCTTT.

The gene calls are TRBV19 and TRBJ2-5; D may be TRBD2 (6 bases). CDR3 length: 14 residues. Germline-derived CDR1 and CDR2 are LNHDA and SQIVND (reference sequence). V was shortened by 3 bases and J by 0 bases, with 8 bases between the two germline ends. The CDR3 loop reads CASSIWGDQETQYF. The CDR3, as DNA: TGTGCCAGTAGTATCTGGGGGGACCAAGAGACCCAGTACTTC. The full variable domain, with the rest looked up from reference TRBV19 and TRBJ2-5, is DGGITQSPKYLFRKEGQNVTLSCEQNLNHDAMYWYRQDPGQGLRLIYYSQIVNDFQKGDIAEGYSVSREKKESFPLTVTSAQKNPTAFYLCASSIWGDQETQYFGPGTRLLVL.

The rearrangement uses TRBV5-1 and TRBJ1-3; 9 bases match TRBD1. The CDR3 loop spans 16 amino acids. Germline loops: CDR1 SGHRS, CDR2 YFSETQ. The V and J ends lost 4 bases and 0 bases, in that order; junction bases with no gene match: 5. The CDR3 sequence: CASSIDRGGSGNTIYF. CDR3 nucleotide sequence: TGCGCCAGCAGCATCGACAGGGGGGGCTCTGGAAACACCATATATTTT.

In its sample, this clone was seen once. As DNA, the CDR3 is TGTGCCAGTTTTTGGCGGGGAACTGAAGCTTTCTTT. The encoded protein is CASFWRGTEAFF. V is TRBV19 and J is TRBJ1-1, with unresolved D. The CDR3 has 12 residues. From germline, CDR1 is LNHDA and CDR2 SQIVND (reference sequence). V was cut by 8 bases and J by 5 bases, with 12 bases left in between. Filled out from reference TRBV19 and TRBJ1-1, the complete variable domain reads DGGITQSPKYLFRKEGQNVTLSCEQNLNHDAMYWYRQDPGQGLRLIYYSQIVNDFQKGDIAEGYSVSREKKESFPLTVTSAQKNPTAFYLCASFWRGTEAFFGQGTRLTVV.

The V and J genes are TRBV6-5 and TRBJ1-6; D gene unclear. This CDR3 comprises 14 residues. The germline gives CDR1 MNHEY, CDR2 SVGAGI. V lost 8 bases and J lost 0, with 8 bases in between. The CDR3 region is CASDRSSYNSPLHF. The CDR3 DNA is TGTGCCAGCGATAGGAGCTCCTATAATTCACCCCTCCACTTT.

This CDR3 is CASSLAGGTYGYTF. DNA of the CDR3: TGTGCCAGCAGCTTGGCCGGCGGCACCTATGGCTACACCTTC. The chain joins TRBV5-5 to TRBJ1-2; the D is unclear. Per the germline V gene, CDR1 is SGHKS and CDR2 is YYEKEE (reference sequence). This CDR3 is built from 14 residues. V lost 0 bases and J 4 bases, leaving 10 bases between the germline ends.

The chain recombines TRBV5-1 with TRBJ2-1, with a tentative D call TRBD2 (5 bases). The germline gives CDR1 SGHRS, CDR2 YFSETQ. The CDR3 consists of 16 residues. V was clipped by 2 bases and J by 2 bases, with 14 bases between them. CDR3 protein: CASSLSGGATYNEQFF. The CDR3 coding sequence is TGCGCCAGCAGCTTAAGCGGCGGTGCAACCTACAATGAGCAGTTCTTC.

This clone was observed a few times. This chain uses TRBV10-1 with TRBJ2-3; 11 bases are a match to TRBD2. Germline V gene lookup returns CDR1 WNHNN and CDR2 SYGVQD (reference sequence). This CDR3 is 18 amino acids long. V gave up 0 bases and J gave up 3 bases; unmatched junction bases: 8. Here the CDR3 DNA reads TGCGCCAGCAGTGAGTCGGATAGCGGGGGGGCCAGAACAGATACGCAGTATTTT. Its translation: CASSESDSGGARTDTQYF.